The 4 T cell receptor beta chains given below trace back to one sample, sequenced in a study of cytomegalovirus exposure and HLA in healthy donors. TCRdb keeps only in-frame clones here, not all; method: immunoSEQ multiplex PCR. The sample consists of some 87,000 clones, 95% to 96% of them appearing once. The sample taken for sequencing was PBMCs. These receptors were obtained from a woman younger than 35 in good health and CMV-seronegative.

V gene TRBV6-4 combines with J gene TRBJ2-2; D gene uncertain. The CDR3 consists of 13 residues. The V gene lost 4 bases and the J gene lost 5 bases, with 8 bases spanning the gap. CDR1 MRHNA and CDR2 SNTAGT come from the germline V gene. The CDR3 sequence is CASSASRTGELFF. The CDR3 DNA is TGTGCCAGCAGTGCAAGCAGGACCGGGGAGCTGTTTTTT.

The CDR3 loop is CASSIEDRGSHEQYF. CDR3 nucleotide sequence: TGTGCCAGTAGTATTGAGGACAGGGGTAGCCACGAGCAGTACTTC. This sequence joins TRBV19 and TRBJ2-7, with 9 nucleotides matching TRBD1. Germline trimming cut 3 bases from V and 5 bases from J; bases unmatched to any gene: 8. There are 15 residues in the CDR3. The germline V gene encodes CDR1 LNHDA and CDR2 SQIVND (reference sequence).

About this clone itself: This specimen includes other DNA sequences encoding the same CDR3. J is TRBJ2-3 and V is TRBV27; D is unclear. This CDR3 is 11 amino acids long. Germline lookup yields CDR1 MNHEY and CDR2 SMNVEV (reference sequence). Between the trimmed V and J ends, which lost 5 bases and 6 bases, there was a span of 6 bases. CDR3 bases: TGTGCCAGCAGTCGCCGGGATACGCAGTATTTT. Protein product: CASSRRDTQYF.

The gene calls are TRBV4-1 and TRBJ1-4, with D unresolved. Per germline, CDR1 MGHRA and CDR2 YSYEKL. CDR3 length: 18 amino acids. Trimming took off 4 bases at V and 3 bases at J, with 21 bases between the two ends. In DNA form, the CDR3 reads TGCGCCAGCAGCCTGTCTGGTGCAGGATCTGTGTCTAATGAAAAACTGTTTTTT. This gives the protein CASSLSGAGSVSNEKLFF.